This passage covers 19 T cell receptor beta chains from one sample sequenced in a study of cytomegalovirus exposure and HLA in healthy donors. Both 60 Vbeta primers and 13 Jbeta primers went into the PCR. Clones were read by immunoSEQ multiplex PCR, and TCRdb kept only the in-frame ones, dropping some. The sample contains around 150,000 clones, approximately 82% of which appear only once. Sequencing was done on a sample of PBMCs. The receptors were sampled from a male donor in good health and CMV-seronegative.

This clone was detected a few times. Here the CDR3 DNA reads TGTGCCAGTAGTAACTTAGCGGGAGTTGACGAGCAGTACTTC. The encoded protein is CASSNLAGVDEQYF. The V gene is TRBV19, the J gene TRBJ2-7; 9 bases map to TRBD2. The ends lost 4 bases at V and 5 bases at J; junction bases unmatched: 6. The CDR3 has 14 residues. CDR1 is LNHDA, CDR2 SQIVND, per germline (reference sequence).

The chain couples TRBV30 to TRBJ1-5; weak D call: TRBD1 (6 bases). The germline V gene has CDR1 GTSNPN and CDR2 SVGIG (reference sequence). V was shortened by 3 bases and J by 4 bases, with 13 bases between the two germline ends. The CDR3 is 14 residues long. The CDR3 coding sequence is TGTGCCTGGAGGGACAGACAAATAAATCAGCCCCAGCATTTT. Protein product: CAWRDRQINQPQHF.

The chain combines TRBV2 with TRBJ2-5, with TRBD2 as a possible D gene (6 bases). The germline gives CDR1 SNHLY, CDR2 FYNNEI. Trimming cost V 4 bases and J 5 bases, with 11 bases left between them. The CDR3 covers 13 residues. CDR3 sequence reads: CASSGAGGETQYF. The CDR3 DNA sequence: TGTGCCAGCAGTGGTGCAGGAGGGGAGACCCAGTACTTC.

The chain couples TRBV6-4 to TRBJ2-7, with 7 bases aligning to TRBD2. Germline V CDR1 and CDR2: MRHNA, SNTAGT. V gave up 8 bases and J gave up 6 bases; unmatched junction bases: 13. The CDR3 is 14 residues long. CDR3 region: CASVGLGVLGEQYF. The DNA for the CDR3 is TGTGCCAGCGTCGGACTAGGCGTGTTGGGCGAGCAGTACTTC.

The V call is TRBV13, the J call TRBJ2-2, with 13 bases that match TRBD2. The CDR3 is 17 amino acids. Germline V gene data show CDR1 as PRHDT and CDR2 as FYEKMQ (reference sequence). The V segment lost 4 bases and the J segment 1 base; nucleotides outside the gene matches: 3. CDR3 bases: TGTGCCAGCAGCTACCGACTAGCGGGAGGGAACACCGGGGAGCTGTTTTTT. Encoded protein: CASSYRLAGGNTGELFF.

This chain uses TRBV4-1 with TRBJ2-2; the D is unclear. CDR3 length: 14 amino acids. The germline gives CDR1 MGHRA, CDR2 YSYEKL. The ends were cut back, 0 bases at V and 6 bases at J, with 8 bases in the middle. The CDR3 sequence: CASSQDSRSGELFF. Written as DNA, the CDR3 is TGCGCCAGCAGCCAAGATTCGCGGTCCGGGGAGCTGTTTTTT.

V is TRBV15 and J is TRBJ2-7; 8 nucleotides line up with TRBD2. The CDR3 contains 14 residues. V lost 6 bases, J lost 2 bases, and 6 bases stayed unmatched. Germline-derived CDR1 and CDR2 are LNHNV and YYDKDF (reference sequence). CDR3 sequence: CATSQPRGAYEQYF. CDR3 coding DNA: TGTGCCACCAGTCAGCCGCGGGGGGCCTACGAGCAGTACTTC. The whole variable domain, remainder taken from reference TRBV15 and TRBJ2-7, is DAMVIQNPRYQVTQFGKPVTLSCSQTLNHNVMYWYQQKSSQAPKLLFHYYDKDFNNEADTPDNFQSRRPNTSFCFLDIRSPGLGDTAMYLCATSQPRGAYEQYFGPGTRLTVT.

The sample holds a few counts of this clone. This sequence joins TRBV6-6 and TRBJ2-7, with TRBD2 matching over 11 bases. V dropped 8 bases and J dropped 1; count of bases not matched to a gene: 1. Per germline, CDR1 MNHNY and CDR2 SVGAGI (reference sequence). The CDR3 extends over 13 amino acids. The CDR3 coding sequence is TGTGCCAGCGGGACTAGCGGATCCTACGAGCAGTACTTC. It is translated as CASGTSGSYEQYF.

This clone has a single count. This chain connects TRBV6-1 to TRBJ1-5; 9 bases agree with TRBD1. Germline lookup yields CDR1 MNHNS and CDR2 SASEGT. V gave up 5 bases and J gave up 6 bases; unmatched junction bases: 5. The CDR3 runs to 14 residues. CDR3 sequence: CASSLGTGLQPQHF. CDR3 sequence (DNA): TGTGCCAGCAGTCTCGGGACAGGGCTTCAGCCCCAGCATTTT.

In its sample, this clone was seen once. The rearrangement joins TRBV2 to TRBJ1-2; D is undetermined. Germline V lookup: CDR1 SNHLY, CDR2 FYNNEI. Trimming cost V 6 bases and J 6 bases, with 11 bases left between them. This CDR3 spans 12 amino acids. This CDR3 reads CASRQVQDGYTF. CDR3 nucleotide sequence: TGTGCCAGCAGGCAGGTTCAAGATGGCTACACCTTC.

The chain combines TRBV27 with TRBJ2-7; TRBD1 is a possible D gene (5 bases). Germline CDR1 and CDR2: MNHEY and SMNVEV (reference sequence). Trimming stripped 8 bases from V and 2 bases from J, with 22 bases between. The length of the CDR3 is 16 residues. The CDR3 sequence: CASANNIGQGPYEQYF. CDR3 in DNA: TGTGCCAGCGCCAACAACATTGGACAAGGACCCTACGAGCAGTACTTC.

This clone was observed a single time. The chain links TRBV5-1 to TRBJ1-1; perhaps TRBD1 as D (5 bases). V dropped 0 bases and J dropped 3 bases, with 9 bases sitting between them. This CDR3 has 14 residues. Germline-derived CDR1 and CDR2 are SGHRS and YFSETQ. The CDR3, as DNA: TGCGCCAGCAGCTTGGTCAGGGAGGACACTGAAGCTTTCTTT. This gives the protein CASSLVREDTEAFF.

In DNA form, the CDR3 reads TGTGCCAGCAGTGAAGCTTCAGGACTAACAGATACGCAGTATTTT. Protein: CASSEASGLTDTQYF. The genes are TRBV6-1 and TRBJ2-3; D possibly corresponds to TRBD2 (6 bases). Per germline, CDR1 MNHNS and CDR2 SASEGT. Between the trimmed V and J ends, which lost 0 bases and 3 bases, there was a span of 10 bases. This CDR3 comprises 15 residues.

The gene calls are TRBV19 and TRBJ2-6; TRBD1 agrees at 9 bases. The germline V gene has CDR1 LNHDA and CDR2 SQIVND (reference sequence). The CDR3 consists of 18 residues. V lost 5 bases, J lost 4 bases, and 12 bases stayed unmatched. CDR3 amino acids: CASSGRDRVSPGANVLTF. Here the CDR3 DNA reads TGTGCCAGTAGTGGCCGGGACAGGGTATCTCCAGGGGCCAACGTCCTGACTTTC.

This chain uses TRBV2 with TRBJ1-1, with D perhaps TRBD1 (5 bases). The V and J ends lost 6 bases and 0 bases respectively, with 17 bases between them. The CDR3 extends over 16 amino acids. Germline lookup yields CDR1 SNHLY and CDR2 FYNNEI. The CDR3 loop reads CASSQAHRRLNTEAFF. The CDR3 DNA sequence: TGTGCCAGCAGCCAGGCTCACAGGCGCCTGAACACTGAAGCTTTCTTT.

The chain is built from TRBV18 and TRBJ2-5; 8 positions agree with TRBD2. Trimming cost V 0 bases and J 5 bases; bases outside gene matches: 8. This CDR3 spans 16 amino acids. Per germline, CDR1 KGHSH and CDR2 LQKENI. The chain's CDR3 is CASSPPARGAGETQYF. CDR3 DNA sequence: TGTGCCAGCTCACCACCGGCGCGGGGGGCCGGGGAGACCCAGTACTTC.

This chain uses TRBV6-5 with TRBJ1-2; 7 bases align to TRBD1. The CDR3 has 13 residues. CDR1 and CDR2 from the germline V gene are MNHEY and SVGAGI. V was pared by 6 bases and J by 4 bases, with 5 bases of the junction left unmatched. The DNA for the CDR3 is TGTGCCAGCAGCCGACAGGGACCCTATGGCTACACCTTC. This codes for CASSRQGPYGYTF.

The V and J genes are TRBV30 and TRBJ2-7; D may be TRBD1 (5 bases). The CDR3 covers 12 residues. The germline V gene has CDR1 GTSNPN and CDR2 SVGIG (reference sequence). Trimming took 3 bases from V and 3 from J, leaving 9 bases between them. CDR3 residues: CAWSPRDYEQYF. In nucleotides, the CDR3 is TGTGCCTGGAGCCCCAGGGACTACGAGCAGTACTTC.

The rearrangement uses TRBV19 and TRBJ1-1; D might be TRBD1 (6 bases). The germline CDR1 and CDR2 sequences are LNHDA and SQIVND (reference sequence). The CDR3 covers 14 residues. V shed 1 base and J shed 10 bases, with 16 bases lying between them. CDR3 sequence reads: CASSIGWDTEGAFF. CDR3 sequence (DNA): TGTGCCAGTAGTATAGGCTGGGACACCGAGGGAGCTTTCTTT.